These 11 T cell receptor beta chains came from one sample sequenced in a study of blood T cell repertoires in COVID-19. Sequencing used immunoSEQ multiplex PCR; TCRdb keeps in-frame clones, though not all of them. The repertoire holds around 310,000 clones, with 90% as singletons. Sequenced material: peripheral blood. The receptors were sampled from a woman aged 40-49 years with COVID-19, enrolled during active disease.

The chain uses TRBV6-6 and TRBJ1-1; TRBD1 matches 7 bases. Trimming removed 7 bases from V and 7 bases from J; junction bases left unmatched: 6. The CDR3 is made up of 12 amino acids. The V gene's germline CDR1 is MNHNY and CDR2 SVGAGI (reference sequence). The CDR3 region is CASTDRAVEAFF. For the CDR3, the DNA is TGTGCCAGCACTGACAGGGCGGTTGAAGCTTTCTTT.

Here the CDR3 reads CASGRIGASNQPQHF. As DNA, the CDR3 is TGTGCCAGCGGAAGGATTGGGGCGAGCAATCAGCCCCAGCATTTT. The V and J genes are TRBV27 and TRBJ1-5, with D tentatively TRBD1 (5 bases). Trimming cost V 8 bases and J 1 base, with 15 bases left between them. Germline lookup yields CDR1 MNHEY and CDR2 SMNVEV (reference sequence). The CDR3 loop spans 15 amino acids.

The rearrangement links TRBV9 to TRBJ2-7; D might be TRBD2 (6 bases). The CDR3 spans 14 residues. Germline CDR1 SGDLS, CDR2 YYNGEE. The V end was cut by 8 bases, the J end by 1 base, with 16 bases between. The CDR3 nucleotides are TGTGCCAGTAGCCCCGGGACTTATTCCTACGAGCAGTACTTC. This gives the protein CASSPGTYSYEQYF.

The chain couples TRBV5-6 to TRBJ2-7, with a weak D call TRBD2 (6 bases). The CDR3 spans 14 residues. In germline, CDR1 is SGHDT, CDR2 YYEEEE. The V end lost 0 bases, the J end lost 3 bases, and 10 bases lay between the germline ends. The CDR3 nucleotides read TGTGCCAGCAGCTTGGAACTAGCAGGCTACGAGCAGTACTTC. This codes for CASSLELAGYEQYF. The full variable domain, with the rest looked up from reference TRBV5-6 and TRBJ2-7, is DAGVTQSPTHLIKTRGQQVTLRCSPKSGHDTVSWYQQALGQGPQFIFQYYEEEERQRGNFPDRFSGHQFPNYSSELNVNALLLGDSALYLCASSLELAGYEQYFGPGTRLTVT.

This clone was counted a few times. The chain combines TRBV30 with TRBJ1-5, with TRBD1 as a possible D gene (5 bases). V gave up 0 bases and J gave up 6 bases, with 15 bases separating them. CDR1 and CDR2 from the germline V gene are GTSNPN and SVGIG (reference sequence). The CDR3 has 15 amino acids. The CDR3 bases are TGTGCCTGGAGTGTGGGCACACACCAGGGTCAGCCCCAGCATTTT. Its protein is CAWSVGTHQGQPQHF. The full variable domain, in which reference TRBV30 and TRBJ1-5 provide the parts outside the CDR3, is SQTIHQWPATLVQPVGSPLSLECTVEGTSNPNLYWYRQAAGRGLQLLFYSVGIGQISSEVPQNLSASRPQDRQFILSSKKLLLSDSGFYLCAWSVGTHQGQPQHFGDGTRLSIL.

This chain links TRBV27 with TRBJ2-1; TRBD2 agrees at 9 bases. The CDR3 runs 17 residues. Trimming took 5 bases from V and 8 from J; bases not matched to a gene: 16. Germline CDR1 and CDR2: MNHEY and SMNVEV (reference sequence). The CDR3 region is CASSGRLAEGALDEQFF. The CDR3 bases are TGTGCCAGCAGTGGGCGACTAGCGGAGGGTGCCTTGGATGAGCAGTTCTTC.

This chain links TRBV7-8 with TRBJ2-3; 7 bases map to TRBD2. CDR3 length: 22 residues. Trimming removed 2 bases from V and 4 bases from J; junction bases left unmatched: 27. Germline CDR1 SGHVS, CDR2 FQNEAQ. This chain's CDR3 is CASSLKWGVMGRLAFSSDTQYF. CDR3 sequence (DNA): TGTGCCAGCAGCTTAAAGTGGGGGGTTATGGGGAGACTAGCTTTTTCGTCAGATACGCAGTATTTT.

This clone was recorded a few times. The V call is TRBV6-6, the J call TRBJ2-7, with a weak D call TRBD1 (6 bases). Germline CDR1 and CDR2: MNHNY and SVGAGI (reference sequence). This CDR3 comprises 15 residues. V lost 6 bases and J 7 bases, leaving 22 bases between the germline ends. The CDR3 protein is CASRTATGHRREQYF. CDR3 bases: TGTGCCAGCAGAACTGCGACGGGACACCGAAGAGAGCAGTACTTC.

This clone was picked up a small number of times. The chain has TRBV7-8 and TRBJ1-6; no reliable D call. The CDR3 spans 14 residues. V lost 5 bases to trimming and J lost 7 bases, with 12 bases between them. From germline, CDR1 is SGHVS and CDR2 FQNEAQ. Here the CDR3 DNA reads TGTGCCAGCAGCCCGACGAGGGTAAATTCACCCCTCCACTTT. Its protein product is CASSPTRVNSPLHF.

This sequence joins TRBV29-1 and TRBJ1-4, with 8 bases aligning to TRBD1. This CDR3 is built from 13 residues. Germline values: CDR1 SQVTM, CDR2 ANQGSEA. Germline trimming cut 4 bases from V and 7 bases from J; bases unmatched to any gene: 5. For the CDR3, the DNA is TGCAGCGTTGGGGACAGGAGACTTGAAAAACTGTTTTTT. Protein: CSVGDRRLEKLFF.

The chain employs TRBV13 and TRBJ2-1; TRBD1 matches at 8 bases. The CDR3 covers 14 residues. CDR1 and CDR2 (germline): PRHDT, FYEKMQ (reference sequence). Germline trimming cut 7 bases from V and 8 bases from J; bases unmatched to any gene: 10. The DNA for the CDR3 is TGTGCCAGCATCGCCCAGGACAGGGTAGATGAGCAGTTCTTC. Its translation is CASIAQDRVDEQFF.